Listed here is a single TCR beta chain. The data derive from a study of blood T cell repertoires in COVID-19. Participants' reported clinical history set cohort assignment. Recovered Cohort 3 donors showed two negative PCRs, clearance, or symptom resolution. The method was immunoSEQ multiplex PCR; TCRdb's version includes in-frame clones alone and lacks a portion of them. The table records a few hundred thousand clones, over 75% of them present only once. The CDR3 consists of 14 residues. CDR1 and CDR2 from the germline V gene are SGHKS and YYEKEE (reference sequence). V gave up 3 bases and J gave up 5 bases, with 15 bases separating them.

The receptor was derived from a woman in her fifties or sixties who had recovered from COVID-19. The sequencing sample was made of PBMCs or T cells enriched from blood (not recorded which). The chain carries TRBV5-5 and TRBJ2-7; no clear D gene. CDR3 region: CASSYTPFNHEQYF. As DNA, the CDR3 is TGTGCCAGCAGCTATACACCCTTTAACCACGAGCAGTACTTC.